This T cell receptor beta chain originates from a study of OX40 agonist ivuxolimab in advanced cancers. Some clones are missing from TCRdb's copy, which holds only in-frame ones; the method was immunoSEQ multiplex PCR. The profile shows 60,000 to 90,000 clones, about nine tenths of them singletons. V was trimmed by 6 bases and J by 1 base, leaving 13 bases between them. The germline CDR1 and CDR2 sequences are SGHAT and FQNNGV. The CDR3 spans 14 residues. The chain couples TRBV11-2 to TRBJ2-7; possibly TRBD2 for D (5 bases). Sequences were derived from CD4+ or CD8+ T cells sorted from blood, sampled in a trial of the OX40 agonist ivuxolimab. The clonotype was recovered from an adult with an advanced solid tumor such as melanoma, head and neck, liver or kidney cancer. This CDR3 reads CASSSDWTSYEQYF. The CDR3, as DNA: TGTGCCAGCAGTTCGGACTGGACGTCCTACGAGCAGTACTTC.